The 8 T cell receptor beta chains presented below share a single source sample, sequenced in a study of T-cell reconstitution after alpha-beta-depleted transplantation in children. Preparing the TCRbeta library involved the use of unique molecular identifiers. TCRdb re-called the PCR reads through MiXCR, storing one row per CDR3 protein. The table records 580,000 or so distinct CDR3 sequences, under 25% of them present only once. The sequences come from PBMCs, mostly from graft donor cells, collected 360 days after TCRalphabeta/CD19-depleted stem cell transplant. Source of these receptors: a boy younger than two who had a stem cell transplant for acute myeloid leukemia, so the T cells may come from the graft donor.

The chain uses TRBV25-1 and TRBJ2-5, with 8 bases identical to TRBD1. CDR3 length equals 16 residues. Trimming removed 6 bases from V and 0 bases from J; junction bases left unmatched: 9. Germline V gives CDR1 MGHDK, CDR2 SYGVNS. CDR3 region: CASRANRDRYQETQYF. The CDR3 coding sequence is TGTGCCAGCAGAGCCAACCGGGACAGGTACCAAGAGACCCAGTACTTC.

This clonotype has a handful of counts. Here the CDR3 DNA reads TGTGCCAGCAGCCTAGCGGGGGCGGGGACCGGGGAGCTGTTTTTT. Its protein is CASSLAGAGTGELFF. The chain uses TRBV2 and TRBJ2-2; 10 bases are shared with TRBD2. The CDR3 length is 15 residues. V lost 6 bases and J lost 5; bases outside the gene matches: 6. Germline CDR1 SNHLY, CDR2 FYNNEI.

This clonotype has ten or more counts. In DNA form, the CDR3 reads TGCAGCGTTGGAATAGGACAGGGTAATGAGCAGTTCTTC. Translating it yields CSVGIGQGNEQFF. This sequence joins TRBV29-1 and TRBJ2-1; 8 bases align to TRBD1. Germline assignment: CDR1 SQVTM and CDR2 ANQGSEA. V dropped 4 bases and J dropped 7; count of bases not matched to a gene: 6. This CDR3 has 13 residues.

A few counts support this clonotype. For the CDR3, the DNA is TGCAGCGTTGGGGGGTTAGGGAACGAGCAGTACTTC. Translated, it gives CSVGGLGNEQYF. The J gene is TRBJ2-7, the V gene TRBV29-1; either TRBD1 or TRBD2 may fit D (5 bases each). Germline lookup yields CDR1 SQVTM and CDR2 ANQGSEA. The length of the CDR3 is 12 residues. V was trimmed by 4 bases and J by 5 bases, leaving 12 bases between them.

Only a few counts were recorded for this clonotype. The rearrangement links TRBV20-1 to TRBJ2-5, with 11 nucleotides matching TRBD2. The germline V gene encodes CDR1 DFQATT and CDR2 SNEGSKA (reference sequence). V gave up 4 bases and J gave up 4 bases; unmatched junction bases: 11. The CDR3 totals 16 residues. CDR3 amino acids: CSANSLAGGRRETQYF. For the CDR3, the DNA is TGCAGTGCTAATAGCCTAGCGGGGGGCCGAAGAGAGACCCAGTACTTC.

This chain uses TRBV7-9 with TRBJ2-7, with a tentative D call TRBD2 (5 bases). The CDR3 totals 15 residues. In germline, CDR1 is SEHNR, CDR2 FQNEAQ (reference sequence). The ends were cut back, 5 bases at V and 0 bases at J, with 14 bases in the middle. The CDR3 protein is CASSHRGLSSYEQYF. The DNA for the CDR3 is TGTGCCAGCAGCCACCGCGGACTGAGCTCCTACGAGCAGTACTTC.

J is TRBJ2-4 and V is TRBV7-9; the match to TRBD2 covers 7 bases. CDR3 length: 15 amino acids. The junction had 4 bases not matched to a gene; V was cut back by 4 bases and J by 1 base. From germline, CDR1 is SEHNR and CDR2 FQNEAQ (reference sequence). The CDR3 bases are TGTGCCAGCAGCTACCAAGCGGGGGCCAAAAACATTCAGTACTTC. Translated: CASSYQAGAKNIQYF. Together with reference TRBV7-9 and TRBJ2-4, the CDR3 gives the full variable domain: DTGVSQNPRHKITKRGQNVTFRCDPISEHNRLYWYRQTLGQGPEFLTYFQNEAQLEKSRLLSDRFSAERPKGSFSTLEIQRTEQGDSAMYLCASSYQAGAKNIQYFGAGTRLSVL.

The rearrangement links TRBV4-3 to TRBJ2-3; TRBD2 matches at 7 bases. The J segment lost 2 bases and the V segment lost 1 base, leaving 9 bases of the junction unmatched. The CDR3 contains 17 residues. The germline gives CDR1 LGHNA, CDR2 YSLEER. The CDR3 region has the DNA TGCGCCAGCAGCCAAGTGGAGGGAGGGCTGGACACAGATACGCAGTATTTT. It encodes CASSQVEGGLDTDTQYF.